One sample yielded the 32 T cell receptor beta chains listed below, sequenced in a study of T-cell reconstitution after alpha-beta-depleted transplantation in children. During its preparation, the TCRbeta library received unique molecular identifiers. MiXCR, applied by TCRdb to the PCR reads, yields one record per CDR3 protein. The sample contains about 220,000 distinct CDR3 sequences, roughly a sixth of which appear only once. The starting material was PBMCs, mostly from graft donor cells, obtained 360 days after TCRalphabeta/CD19-depleted stem cell transplant. These receptors were obtained from a male patient between 2 and 15 years old who had a stem cell transplant for acute lymphoblastic leukemia, so the T cells may come from the graft donor.

This clonotype has just a few counts. The rearrangement links TRBV5-5 to TRBJ2-1; 11 bases align to TRBD2. This CDR3 spans 15 amino acids. The germline V gene has CDR1 SGHKS and CDR2 YYEKEE (reference sequence). J was trimmed by 10 bases and V by 5 bases; bases with no gene match: 11. CDR3 coding DNA: TGTGCCAGCAGGCAAGGGACTAGCGGTAACCGAGAGCAGTTCTTC. This encodes CASRQGTSGNREQFF.

The chain recombines TRBV6-5 with TRBJ2-7, with D uncertain. V lost 2 bases to trimming and J lost 5 bases, with 19 bases between them. From germline, CDR1 is MNHEY and CDR2 SVGAGI. CDR3 length: 16 amino acids. The chain's CDR3 is CASSYTHRVSTDEQYF. The CDR3, as DNA: TGTGCCAGCAGTTACACTCACCGGGTTTCCACGGACGAGCAGTACTTC.

The rearrangement joins TRBV7-9 to TRBJ2-3; D might be TRBD1 (6 bases). The CDR3 covers 14 residues. Germline V lookup: CDR1 SEHNR, CDR2 FQNEAQ (reference sequence). V lost 8 bases, J lost 1 base, and 13 bases lay in between. The CDR3 bases are TGTGCCAGCCATAAACAGGGTCGCACAGATACGCAGTATTTT. Amino acid sequence: CASHKQGRTDTQYF.

In this sample, this clonotype turned up a few times. The V gene is TRBV29-1, the J gene TRBJ1-1, with 9 bases fitting TRBD1. Germline V gene sequence: CDR1 SQVTM, CDR2 ANQGSEA. The V gene end was trimmed by 5 bases and the J gene end by 4 bases; junction bases not matched to a gene: 8. The CDR3 sequence is 14 residues long. DNA of the CDR3: TGCAGCGTTCATCGGGGGACAGGGCGCACTGAAGCTTTCTTT. Translated: CSVHRGTGRTEAFF. Full variable domain (missing parts from reference TRBV29-1 and TRBJ1-1): SAVISQKPSRDICQRGTSLTIQCQVDSQVTMMFWYRQQPGQSLTLIATANQGSEATYESGFVIDKFPISRPNLTFSTLTVSNMSPEDSSIYLCSVHRGTGRTEAFFGQGTRLTVV.

The chain uses TRBV5-5 and TRBJ2-1; D call uncertain. V gave up 1 base and J gave up 12 bases, with 14 bases separating them. From germline, CDR1 is SGHKS and CDR2 YYEKEE (reference sequence). CDR3 length: 13 amino acids. The CDR3 here is CASSLLYSTGQFF. CDR3 nucleotides: TGTGCCAGCAGCTTGCTCTACTCAACCGGGCAGTTCTTC.

The table lists this clonotype with a few counts. V and J are TRBV6-6 and TRBJ2-2, with a possible D match to TRBD2 (5 bases). Germline lookup yields CDR1 MNHNY and CDR2 SVGAGI (reference sequence). The CDR3 covers 13 residues. Trimming stripped 10 bases from V and 6 bases from J, with 15 bases between. Here the CDR3 DNA reads TGTGCCACCCTCGGCGAGGGCGCCGGGGAGCTGTTTTTT. Translating gives CATLGEGAGELFF.

A few counts support this clonotype. J is TRBJ2-5 and V is TRBV12-3 or TRBV12-4, with TRBD2 matching over 13 bases. This CDR3 comprises 18 residues. The ends lost 6 bases at V and 0 bases at J; junction bases unmatched: 10. In DNA form, the CDR3 reads TGTGCCAGCAGCTCAACCGGGACTAGCGGGGCCTACCAAGAGACCCAGTACTTC. It is translated as CASSSTGTSGAYQETQYF.

This sequence joins TRBV18 and TRBJ1-4; possible D gene TRBD1, 5 bases. The CDR3 runs to 16 residues. Germline lookup yields CDR1 KGHSH and CDR2 LQKENI. The V end was cut by 5 bases, the J end by 3 bases, with 16 bases between. This CDR3 is CASSAYTGSANEKLFF. CDR3 bases: TGTGCCAGCTCAGCATACACAGGCTCTGCTAATGAAAAACTGTTTTTT.

This clonotype occurred many times. The rearrangement joins TRBV5-1 to TRBJ2-4; no definite D call. The CDR3 is made up of 14 amino acids. Germline lookup yields CDR1 SGHRS and CDR2 YFSETQ. V gave up 0 bases and J gave up 0 bases, with 4 bases separating them. CDR3 sequence reads: CASSLEAAKNIQYF. CDR3 coding DNA: TGCGCCAGCAGCTTGGAGGCAGCCAAAAACATTCAGTACTTC.

This clonotype was picked up many times. This sequence joins TRBV28 and TRBJ1-1; possibly TRBD1 for D (5 bases). Germline values: CDR1 MDHEN, CDR2 SYDVKM. The CDR3 spans 13 residues. V lost 5 bases to trimming and J lost 2 bases, with 9 bases between them. The CDR3 spells CASSLTVNTEAFF. The DNA for the CDR3 is TGTGCCAGCAGTCTGACAGTTAACACTGAAGCTTTCTTT.

The chain recombines TRBV14 with TRBJ2-1, with TRBD1 identical over 8 bases. CDR3 length equals 14 residues. CDR1 is SGHDN and CDR2 is FVKESK in the germline V gene. The V and J ends lost 3 bases and 6 bases, in that order; junction bases with no gene match: 4. The CDR3 bases are TGTGCCAGCAGCCAGGTTGACAGGGGCAATGAGCAGTTCTTC. Its protein product is CASSQVDRGNEQFF.

The V gene is TRBV5-1, the J gene TRBJ1-2; D uncertain. Trimming cost V 2 bases and J 8 bases, with 13 bases left between them. This CDR3 contains 13 residues. Germline CDR1 reads SGHRS; CDR2 reads YFSETQ. In DNA form, the CDR3 reads TGCGCCAGCAGCTTTACCGGGGAAGGGGGCTACACCTTC. Translation gives CASSFTGEGGYTF.

V is TRBV4-2 and J is TRBJ2-4; the D gene is possibly TRBD2 (6 bases). Per the germline V gene, CDR1 is LGHNA and CDR2 is YNFKEQ. CDR3 length: 15 residues. V was clipped by 0 bases and J by 5 bases, with 11 bases between them. CDR3 sequence (DNA): TGTGCCAGCAGCCAAGAAGGCGGGACGGAAAACATTCAGTACTTC. It codes for CASSQEGGTENIQYF.

J is TRBJ2-1 and V is TRBV4-3; 10 bases agree with TRBD2. The CDR3 extends over 18 amino acids. Per germline, CDR1 LGHNA and CDR2 YSLEER. With V trimmed by 1 base and J by 4 bases, 10 bases remained unmatched. The CDR3 here is CASSQASGGDLGYNEQFF. CDR3 bases: TGCGCCAGCAGCCAAGCCAGCGGGGGGGATTTAGGTTACAATGAGCAGTTCTTC.

This clonotype was observed a handful of times. The rearrangement uses TRBV18 and TRBJ2-5, with no clear D. Trimming pared 0 bases from V and 1 base from J, leaving 6 bases between. From germline, CDR1 is KGHSH and CDR2 LQKENI. This CDR3 is 14 amino acids long. This CDR3 is CASSPPGPQETQYF. The CDR3 DNA reads TGTGCCAGCTCACCACCGGGTCCCCAAGAGACCCAGTACTTC.

There are a few counts of this clonotype. The V and J genes are TRBV2 and TRBJ2-2, with unresolved D. The CDR3 runs 16 residues. Germline lookup yields CDR1 SNHLY and CDR2 FYNNEI. The germline V and J ends were trimmed by 8 bases and 7 bases, with 23 bases remaining between them. Here the CDR3 reads CASWVSYPRRSGELFF. CDR3 bases: TGTGCCAGCTGGGTATCTTACCCTCGAAGGAGCGGGGAGCTGTTTTTT.

The V call is TRBV20-1, the J call TRBJ2-1; TRBD2 aligns across 9 bases. The CDR3 covers 15 residues. Germline V gene lookup returns CDR1 DFQATT and CDR2 SNEGSKA (reference sequence). Trimming cost V 2 bases and J 2 bases; bases outside gene matches: 4. The CDR3 coding sequence is TGCAGTGCTAGATTAGCGGGGGTCCCCTACAATGAGCAGTTCTTC. Its translation: CSARLAGVPYNEQFF.

The chain links TRBV19 to TRBJ2-7; no definite D call. V lost 0 bases and J 0 bases, leaving 9 bases between the germline ends. CDR3 length: 15 amino acids. CDR1 and CDR2 from the germline V gene are LNHDA and SQIVND (reference sequence). CDR3 bases: TGTGCCAGTAGTATAGACCTTACACTCTCCTACGAGCAGTACTTC. It encodes CASSIDLTLSYEQYF. Complete variable domain (other parts from reference TRBV19 and TRBJ2-7): DGGITQSPKYLFRKEGQNVTLSCEQNLNHDAMYWYRQDPGQGLRLIYYSQIVNDFQKGDIAEGYSVSREKKESFPLTVTSAQKNPTAFYLCASSIDLTLSYEQYFGPGTRLTVT.

This clonotype was detected ten times or more. This chain links TRBV20-1 with TRBJ2-1; no reliable D call. Germline-derived CDR1 and CDR2 are DFQATT and SNEGSKA (reference sequence). The CDR3 length is 11 residues. V was pared by 0 bases and J by 4 bases, with 1 base between. The CDR3 here is CSAREYNEQFF. The CDR3 bases are TGCAGTGCTAGAGAGTACAATGAGCAGTTCTTC.

V usage is TRBV29-1 and J usage is TRBJ2-1, with 7 bases fitting TRBD1. The CDR3 is 15 residues long. Unmatched junction bases numbered 10, after V lost 4 bases and J lost 4 bases. Germline assignment: CDR1 SQVTM and CDR2 ANQGSEA. The CDR3 DNA is TGCAGCGTTGGGGTAGACAGGGCACGTTACAATGAGCAGTTCTTC. This encodes CSVGVDRARYNEQFF.

This clonotype was observed once. The rearrangement uses TRBV29-1 and TRBJ2-7; maybe TRBD2 (7 bases). The germline V gene has CDR1 SQVTM and CDR2 ANQGSEA. Trimming pared 4 bases from V and 3 bases from J, leaving 16 bases between. This CDR3 region has 14 residues. CDR3 amino acids: CSVGPRGGDYEQYF. CDR3 coding DNA: TGCAGCGTTGGGCCCCGAGGGGGGGACTACGAGCAGTACTTC.

V gene TRBV4-2 combines with J gene TRBJ2-5, with a tentative D call TRBD2 (5 bases). Trimming stripped 0 bases from V and 4 bases from J, with 12 bases between. CDR1 and CDR2 from the germline V gene are LGHNA and YNFKEQ. This CDR3 contains 15 residues. The CDR3 reads CASSQDRRTGETQYF. The CDR3 DNA reads TGTGCCAGCAGCCAAGATCGGAGGACCGGAGAGACCCAGTACTTC.

This clonotype was picked up a small number of times. This chain links TRBV11-2 with TRBJ1-2, with 9 bases aligning to TRBD1. This CDR3 region has 15 residues. Per the germline V gene, CDR1 is SGHAT and CDR2 is FQNNGV. V was pared by 5 bases and J by 4 bases, with 8 bases of the junction left unmatched. The CDR3 nucleotides are TGTGCCAGCAGCGCCTACAGGGGGCACAGCTATGGCTACACCTTC. Translated: CASSAYRGHSYGYTF.

In this sample, this clonotype turned up a few times. The chain has TRBV29-1 and TRBJ2-2; 7 bases are a match to TRBD1. The germline V gene encodes CDR1 SQVTM and CDR2 ANQGSEA. Trimming removed 7 bases from V and 7 bases from J; junction bases left unmatched: 6. The CDR3 contains 12 residues. The CDR3 region is CSGTGLYGELFF. As DNA, the CDR3 is TGCAGCGGGACAGGTCTGTACGGGGAGCTGTTTTTT.

This clonotype was picked up a small number of times. The rearrangement joins TRBV6-5 to TRBJ1-3, with D possibly being TRBD1 (6 bases). In germline, CDR1 is MNHEY, CDR2 SVGAGI. Trimming removed 1 base at V and 1 base at J, with 17 bases between. CDR3 length: 18 amino acids. The CDR3 here is CASSYFGPGQLSGNTIYF. The CDR3 DNA reads TGTGCCAGCAGTTACTTCGGACCTGGACAGTTATCTGGAAACACCATATATTTT.

The rearrangement links TRBV3-1 to TRBJ1-6; no clear D gene. Germline V CDR1 and CDR2: LGHDT, YNNKEL (reference sequence). Trimming pared 5 bases from V and 10 bases from J, leaving 12 bases between. This CDR3 spans 13 amino acids. In DNA form, the CDR3 reads TGTGCCAGCAGCTTCGACATTGGGTCACCCCTCCACTTT. Translated, it gives CASSFDIGSPLHF. The variable domain in full, with the rest retrieved from reference TRBV3-1 and TRBJ1-6, is DTAVSQTPKYLVTQMGNDKSIKCEQNLGHDTMYWYKQDSKKFLKIMFSYNNKELIINETVPNRFSPKSPDKAHLNLHINSLELGDSAVYFCASSFDIGSPLHFGNGTRLTVT.

This clonotype has a single count. This sequence joins TRBV7-6 and TRBJ2-1; 10 bases map to TRBD2. The V and J ends lost 5 bases and 6 bases, in that order; junction bases with no gene match: 10. Germline CDR1 and CDR2: SGHVS and FNYEAQ. This CDR3 region has 16 residues. The CDR3 spells CASSQRRTSGGNEQFF. DNA of the CDR3: TGTGCCAGCAGCCAACGAAGGACTAGCGGTGGCAATGAGCAGTTCTTC.

This clonotype was counted ten times or more. This chain joins TRBV12-3 or TRBV12-4 and TRBJ1-5; tentative D call: TRBD1 (6 bases). CDR3 length equals 12 residues. The ends were cut back, 7 bases at V and 10 bases at J, with 14 bases in the middle. As DNA, the CDR3 is TGTGCCAGCAAAACAGGGTTGGGACCCCAGCATTTT. Protein product: CASKTGLGPQHF.

J is TRBJ2-7 and V is TRBV5-1; 8 nucleotides match TRBD1. The V gene's germline CDR1 is SGHRS and CDR2 YFSETQ. The CDR3 length is 15 residues. V shed 2 bases, J shed 5 bases, and the junction held 9 bases outside the gene matches. CDR3 in DNA: TGCGCCAGCAGCTTTACGACAGGGGAGTCGGACGAGCAGTACTTC. It specifies CASSFTTGESDEQYF.

The chain links TRBV7-6 to TRBJ2-2, with 7 bases that match TRBD1. CDR1 and CDR2 from the germline V gene are SGHVS and FNYEAQ. Trimming cost V 5 bases and J 3 bases; bases outside gene matches: 6. The CDR3 runs 15 residues. In DNA, the CDR3 is TGTGCCAGCAGCCTAGGACAGGAGTACACCGGGGAGCTGTTTTTT. Its protein product is CASSLGQEYTGELFF.

The gene calls are TRBV24-1 and TRBJ2-3; D unclear. Trimming removed 4 bases from V and 6 bases from J, with 13 bases in between. This CDR3 contains 14 residues. CDR1 is KGHDR and CDR2 is SFDVKD in the germline V gene. The CDR3 protein is CATSDPSNSDTQYF. For the CDR3, the DNA is TGTGCCACCAGTGACCCGAGCAACAGCGATACGCAGTATTTT.

A few counts support this clonotype. The V call is TRBV6-5, the J call TRBJ2-5; D could derive from TRBD1 or TRBD2 (5 bases each). The CDR3 runs 14 residues. V was pared by 2 bases and J by 1 base, with 8 bases between. The germline gives CDR1 MNHEY, CDR2 SVGAGI. This CDR3 reads CASSYGGAQETQYF. In nucleotides, the CDR3 is TGTGCCAGCAGTTACGGGGGAGCCCAAGAGACCCAGTACTTC.